The rows below give T cell receptor beta chains drawn from one sample of a study of CD8+CD57+ T cells in acquired aplastic anemia. TCRdb passed the reads through MiXCR, listing each CDR3 protein once. Of about 120,000 distinct CDR3 sequences listed, approximately 50% are singletons. The specimen sequenced was sorted CD4+, CD8+, or CD8+CD57+ T cells (not recorded which) from PBMCs. The receptors shown here come from a human donor with aplastic anemia. Each CDR3 is given with its conserved first and last residue. D genes are given only for firm matches. Rows give clone size only sometimes, using once, few, many, or a class for an expanded clone.

V gene	clone size	D gene	J gene	CDR3 length	CDR3 DNA	CDR3 protein
TRBV10-3	few	NA	TRBJ2-7	12	TGTGCCATCAGTGAGTCTTACTACGAGCAGTACTTC	CAISESYYEQYF
TRBV11-1	many	TRBD2	TRBJ2-7	14	TGTGCCAGCAGCTTCCGGGGGGGGGGACGCGAGCAGTACTTC	CASSFRGGGREQYF
TRBV6-5	NA	NA	TRBJ1-5	14	TGTGCCAGCAGTTACGGCGGCTACAATCAGCCCCAGCATTTT	CASSYGGYNQPQHF
TRBV5-1	many	NA	TRBJ2-3	17	TGCGCCAGCAGCTTGGCCACCGGGTCTCCTAGCACAGATACGCAGTATTTT	CASSLATGSPSTDTQYF
TRBV2	NA	NA	TRBJ2-7	14	TGTGCCAGCGACAGGGCGGGGGGCCGCGATACGCAGTACTTC	CASDRAGGRDTQYF
TRBV3-1	NA	NA	TRBJ1-1	13	TGTGCCAGCAGCCAAAGCGTTTTCACTGAAGCTTTCTTT	CASSQSVFTEAFF
TRBV11-2	NA	TRBD2	TRBJ2-1	17	TGTGCCAGCAGCGTTGGGACTAGCGGGGTACGGGCCCCCGAGCAGTTCTTC	CASSVGTSGVRAPEQFF
TRBV27	NA	NA	TRBJ2-5	14	TGTGCCAGCAGTTTACGTCGGGGGAAGGAGACCCAGTACTTC	CASSLRRGKETQYF
TRBV2	NA	NA	TRBJ2-5	15	TGTGCCAGCAGTGAATACCAGCGGAACCAAGAGACCCAGTACTTC	CASSEYQRNQETQYF
TRBV20-1	many	NA	TRBJ1-1	13	TGCAGTGCTAGAGATAGCAGTGACACTGAAGCTTTCTTT	CSARDSSDTEAFF
TRBV20-1	NA	NA	TRBJ1-6	15	TGCAGTGCTAGTTATCTGTCGAACCGTAATTCACCCCTCCACTTT	CSASYLSNRNSPLHF
TRBV10-1	NA	NA	TRBJ2-1	12	TGCGCCAGCAGTGGTGGTGTTGGTGAGCAGTTCTTC	CASSGGVGEQFF
TRBV7-8	few	TRBD2	TRBJ2-7	13	TGCGCCAGCAAGGCGGGAGGGCCCTACGGGCAGTACTTC	CASKAGGPYGQYF
TRBV19	NA	NA	TRBJ1-5	14	TGTGCCAGTAGGAGGACAGTGAGCAATCAGCCCCAGCATTTT	CASRRTVSNQPQHF
TRBV5-6	NA	NA	TRBJ2-1	14	TGTGCCAGCAGCTCGCCGTCTCGGGACAATGAGCAGTTCTTC	CASSSPSRDNEQFF
TRBV29-1	NA	NA	TRBJ1-4	10	TGCAGCGTTGGAGATGAAAAACTGTTTTTT	CSVGDEKLFF
TRBV7-8	NA	NA	TRBJ2-5	16	TGTGCCAGCAGCTTAGTGGCGATGGTAATCGGAGAGACCCAGTACTTC	CASSLVAMVIGETQYF
TRBV19	NA	NA	TRBJ1-6	13	TGTGCCAGTAGTATAGGGATATGGTCACCCCTCCACTTT	CASSIGIWSPLHF
TRBV10-3	NA	NA	TRBJ1-2	13	TGTGCCATCACTTTGGACAAGTCCTATGGCCACACCTTC	CAITLDKSYGHTF
TRBV29-1	NA	NA	TRBJ2-3	13	TGCAGCGTTGGGTTGAAACTCACAGATACGCAGTATTTT	CSVGLKLTDTQYF
TRBV11-2	NA	TRBD2	TRBJ2-7	16	TGTGCCAGCAGCATGCGGACTAGCGGAACCTCTGACGAGCAGTACTTC	CASSMRTSGTSDEQYF
TRBV25-1	once	NA	TRBJ2-7	14	TGTGCCAGCAGTGATTCGTGGGCCAGGCACGAGCAGTACTTC	CASSDSWARHEQYF
TRBV7-2	NA	NA	TRBJ2-7	14	TGTGCCAGCAGCTTCATGCAGGGATCCTACGAGCAGTACTTC	CASSFMQGSYEQYF
TRBV5-1	many	TRBD1	TRBJ2-7	16	TGCGCCAGCAGCTGGAGAGGGACAGGGGTTAGAGGCGAGCAGTACTTC	CASSWRGTGVRGEQYF
TRBV15	NA	NA	TRBJ1-2	14	TGTGCCACCAGCAGAGAACGAGGGAACTATGGCTACACCTTC	CATSRERGNYGYTF
TRBV29-1	few	NA	TRBJ1-5	15	TGCAGCGCCGCCGAGGGCCTCCTGGGCAATCAGCCCCAGCATTTT	CSAAEGLLGNQPQHF
TRBV30	NA	TRBD1	TRBJ1-1	13	TGTGCCTGGAGTGTACTGGACAGGAGTGAAGCTTTCTTT	CAWSVLDRSEAFF
TRBV7-8	NA	TRBD1	TRBJ1-5	15	TGTGCCAGCAGCCGGACAGGGGGCGGCAATCAGCCCCAGCATTTT	CASSRTGGGNQPQHF
TRBV20-1	NA	TRBD1	TRBJ2-1	16	TGCAGTGCTAGACCAACCGGGACAGGGATGATGGATGAGCAGTTCTTC	CSARPTGTGMMDEQFF
TRBV7-3	NA	NA	TRBJ2-7	15	TGTGCCAGCAGCTTGGGGGCTAGCGGTAACCCCGAGCAGTACTTC	CASSLGASGNPEQYF
TRBV10-3	many	NA	TRBJ2-1	14	TGTGCCATCAGTGACCCCAATGGGGGCAATGAGCAGTTCTTC	CAISDPNGGNEQFF
TRBV20-1	once	NA	TRBJ2-3	14	TGCAGTGTCATGGCGAACCGGGGGACAGATACGCAGTATTTT	CSVMANRGTDTQYF
TRBV29-1	NA	NA	TRBJ2-1	12	TGCAGCGTTGACGGATCCTACAATGAGCAGTTCTTC	CSVDGSYNEQFF
TRBV20-1	NA	NA	TRBJ2-3	10	TGCAGTGCGCGGAGGGATACGCAGTATTTT	CSARRDTQYF